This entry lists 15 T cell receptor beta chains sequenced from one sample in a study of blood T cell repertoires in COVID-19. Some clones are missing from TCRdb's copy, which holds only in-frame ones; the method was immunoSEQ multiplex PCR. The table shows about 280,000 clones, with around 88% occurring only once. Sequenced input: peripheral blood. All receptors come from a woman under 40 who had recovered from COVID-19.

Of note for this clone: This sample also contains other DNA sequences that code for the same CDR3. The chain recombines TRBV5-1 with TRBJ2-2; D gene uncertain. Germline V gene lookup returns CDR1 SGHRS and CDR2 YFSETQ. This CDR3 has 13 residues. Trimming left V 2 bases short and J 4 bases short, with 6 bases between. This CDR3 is CASSLTSTGELFF. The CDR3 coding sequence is TGCGCCAGCAGCTTAACCAGCACCGGGGAGCTGTTTTTT.

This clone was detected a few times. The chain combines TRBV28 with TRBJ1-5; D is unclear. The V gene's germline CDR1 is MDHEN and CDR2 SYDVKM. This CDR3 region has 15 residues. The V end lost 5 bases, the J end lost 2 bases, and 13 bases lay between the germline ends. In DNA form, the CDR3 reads TGTGCCAGCAGTCCGACATTGGGCGGCAATCAGCCCCAGCATTTT. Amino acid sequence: CASSPTLGGNQPQHF.

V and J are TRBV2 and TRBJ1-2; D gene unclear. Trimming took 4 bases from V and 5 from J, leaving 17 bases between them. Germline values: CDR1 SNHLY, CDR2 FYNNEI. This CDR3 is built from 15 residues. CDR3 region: CASSASEGSPYGYTF. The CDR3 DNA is TGTGCCAGCAGTGCTTCGGAGGGCTCCCCATATGGCTACACCTTC.

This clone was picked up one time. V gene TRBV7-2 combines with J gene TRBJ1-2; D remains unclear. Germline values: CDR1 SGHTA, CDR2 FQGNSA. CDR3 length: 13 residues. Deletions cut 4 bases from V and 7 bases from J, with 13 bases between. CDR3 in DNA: TGTGCCAGCAGCTCAAATGAGTGGAGTGGCTACACCTTC. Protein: CASSSNEWSGYTF. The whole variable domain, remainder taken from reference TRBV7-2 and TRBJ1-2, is GAGVSQSPSNKVTEKGKDVELRCDPISGHTALYWYRQSLGQGLEFLIYFQGNSAPDKSGLPSDRFSAERTGGSVSTLTIQRTQQEDSAVYLCASSSNEWSGYTFGSGTRLTVV.

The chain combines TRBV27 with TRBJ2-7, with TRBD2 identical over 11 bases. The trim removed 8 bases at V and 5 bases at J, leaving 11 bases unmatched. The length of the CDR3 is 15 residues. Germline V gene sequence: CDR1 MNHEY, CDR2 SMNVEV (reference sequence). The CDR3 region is CASRPSSGRFHEQYF. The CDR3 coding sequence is TGTGCCAGCCGCCCGTCTAGCGGGAGGTTCCACGAGCAGTACTTC.

CDR3 nucleotide sequence: TGTGCCAGCAGCCCCCGACAGGGGTACTATGGCTACACCTTC. Encoded protein: CASSPRQGYYGYTF. The chain recombines TRBV3-1 (or the pseudogene TRBV3-2) with TRBJ1-2; 8 bases are a match to TRBD1. The CDR3 is made up of 14 amino acids. The junction had 4 bases not matched to a gene; V was cut back by 4 bases and J by 3 bases. Germline V gene sequence: CDR1 LGHDT, CDR2 YNNKEL (reference sequence).

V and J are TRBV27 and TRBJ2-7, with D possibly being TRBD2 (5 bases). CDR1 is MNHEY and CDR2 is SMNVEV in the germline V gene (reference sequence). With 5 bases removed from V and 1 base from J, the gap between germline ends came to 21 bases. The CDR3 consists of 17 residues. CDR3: CASSKDFGHGGSYEQYF. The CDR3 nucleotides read TGTGCCAGCAGTAAAGACTTTGGGCACGGAGGATCCTACGAGCAGTACTTC.

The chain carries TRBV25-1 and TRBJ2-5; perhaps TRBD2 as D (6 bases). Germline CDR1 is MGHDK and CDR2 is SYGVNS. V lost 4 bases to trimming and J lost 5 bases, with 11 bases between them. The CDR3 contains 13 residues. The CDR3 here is CASSVGGVETQYF. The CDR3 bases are TGTGCCAGCAGTGTAGGAGGGGTCGAGACCCAGTACTTC.

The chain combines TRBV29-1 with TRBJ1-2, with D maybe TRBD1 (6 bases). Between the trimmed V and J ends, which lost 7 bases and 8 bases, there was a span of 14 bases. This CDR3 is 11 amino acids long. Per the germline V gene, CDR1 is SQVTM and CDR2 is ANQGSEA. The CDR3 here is CSAHTGNGYTF. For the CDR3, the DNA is TGCAGCGCCCACACAGGGAACGGCTACACCTTC.

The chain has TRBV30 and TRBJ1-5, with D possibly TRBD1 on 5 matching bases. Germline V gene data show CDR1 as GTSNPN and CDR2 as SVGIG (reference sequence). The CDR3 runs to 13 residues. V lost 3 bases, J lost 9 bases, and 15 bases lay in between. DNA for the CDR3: TGTGCCTGGAGGGACAAGTCCGGTCCGCCCCAGCATTTT. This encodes CAWRDKSGPPQHF. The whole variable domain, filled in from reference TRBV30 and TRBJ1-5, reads SQTIHQWPATLVQPVGSPLSLECTVEGTSNPNLYWYRQAAGRGLQLLFYSVGIGQISSEVPQNLSASRPQDRQFILSSKKLLLSDSGFYLCAWRDKSGPPQHFGDGTRLSIL.

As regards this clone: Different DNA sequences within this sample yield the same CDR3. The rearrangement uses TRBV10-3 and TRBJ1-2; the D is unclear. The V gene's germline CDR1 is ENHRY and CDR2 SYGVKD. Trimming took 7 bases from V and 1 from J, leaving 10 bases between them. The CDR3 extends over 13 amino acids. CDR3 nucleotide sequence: TGTGCCATCACGGGAGGATTTAACTATGGCTACACCTTC. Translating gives CAITGGFNYGYTF.

In DNA form, the CDR3 reads TGTGCCAGTGGCTTAGGGACAGGGCCTCCCTACGAGCAGTACTTC. The encoded protein is CASGLGTGPPYEQYF. The chain employs TRBV19 and TRBJ2-7, with 9 bases identical to TRBD1. Germline V gives CDR1 LNHDA, CDR2 SQIVND (reference sequence). The V and J ends lost 8 bases and 2 bases, in that order; junction bases with no gene match: 10. The CDR3 runs 15 residues.

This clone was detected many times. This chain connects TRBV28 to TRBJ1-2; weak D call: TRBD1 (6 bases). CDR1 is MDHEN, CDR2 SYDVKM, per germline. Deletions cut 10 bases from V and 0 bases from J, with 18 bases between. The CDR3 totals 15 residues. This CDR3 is CAIYSTGPANYGYTF. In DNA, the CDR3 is TGTGCCATCTACTCAACAGGGCCAGCTAACTATGGCTACACCTTC.

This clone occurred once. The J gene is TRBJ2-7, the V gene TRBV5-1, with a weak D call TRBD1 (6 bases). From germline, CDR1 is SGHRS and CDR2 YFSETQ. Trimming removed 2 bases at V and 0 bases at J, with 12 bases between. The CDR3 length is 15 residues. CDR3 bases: TGCGCCAGCAGCTTTAGGGACACCCGCTCCTACGAGCAGTACTTC. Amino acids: CASSFRDTRSYEQYF.

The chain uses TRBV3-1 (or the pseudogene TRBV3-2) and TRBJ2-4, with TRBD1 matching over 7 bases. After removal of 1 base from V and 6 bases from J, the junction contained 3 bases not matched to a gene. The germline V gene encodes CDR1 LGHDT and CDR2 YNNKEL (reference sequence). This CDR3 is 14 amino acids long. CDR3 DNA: TGTGCCAGCAGCCAAGGACAGGGTCGAAACATTCAGTACTTC. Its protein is CASSQGQGRNIQYF.